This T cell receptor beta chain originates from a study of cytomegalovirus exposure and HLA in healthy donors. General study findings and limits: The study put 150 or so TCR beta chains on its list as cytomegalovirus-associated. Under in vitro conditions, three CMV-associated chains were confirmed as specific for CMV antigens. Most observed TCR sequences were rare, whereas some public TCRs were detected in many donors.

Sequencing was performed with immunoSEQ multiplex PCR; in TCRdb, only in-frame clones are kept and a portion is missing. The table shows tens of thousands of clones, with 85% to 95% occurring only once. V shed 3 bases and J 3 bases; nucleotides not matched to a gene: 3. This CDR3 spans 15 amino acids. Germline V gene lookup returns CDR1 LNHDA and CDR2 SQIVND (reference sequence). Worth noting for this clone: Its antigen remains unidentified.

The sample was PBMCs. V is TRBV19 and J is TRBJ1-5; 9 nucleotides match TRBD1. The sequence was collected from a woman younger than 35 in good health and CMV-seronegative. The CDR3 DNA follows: TGTGCCAGTAGTATTTCACAGGGGGCCAATCAGCCCCAGCATTTT. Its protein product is CASSISQGANQPQHF. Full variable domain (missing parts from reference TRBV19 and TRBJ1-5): DGGITQSPKYLFRKEGQNVTLSCEQNLNHDAMYWYRQDPGQGLRLIYYSQIVNDFQKGDIAEGYSVSREKKESFPLTVTSAQKNPTAFYLCASSISQGANQPQHFGDGTRLSIL.